The sequence of this TCR beta chain was determined in a study of shared clonotypes between healthy human individuals. Whole-study context: For every donor, three CD4 naive, three CD4 memory, two CD8 naive and one CD8 memory plates were used.

With respect to this clone: Antigen: not known.

Findings and caveats of the study: Generation probabilities were higher for clonotypes shared across all four sorted-subset donors than for unshared ones. Sampling included only blood; tissue repertoires likely differ.

CD45RO-negative CD8 cells positively selected for CCR7 made up the naive population, which excluded terminally differentiated effector memory CD45RA+ cells. Donors had no recently reported acute infections or vaccinations and were HIV-negative. V dropped 6 bases and J dropped 5; count of bases not matched to a gene: 10. The CDR3 runs 14 residues. Germline V gives CDR1 MNHEY, CDR2 SMNVEV (reference sequence). Some clones are missing from TCRdb's copy, which holds only in-frame ones; the method was immunoSEQ multiplex PCR. Here the sample spans more than 600,000 clones, 92% being singletons. This sequence originates from a man younger than 45 in good health. This chain uses TRBV27 with TRBJ2-7, with 7 bases lining up with TRBD1. Sequencing was done on a sample of naive CD8+ T cells sorted from blood. The CDR3 here is CASSRTGLFNEQYF. As DNA, the CDR3 is TGTGCCAGCAGCCGGACAGGATTGTTCAACGAGCAGTACTTC.